This T cell receptor (beta chain) was obtained from a study of cytomegalovirus exposure and HLA in healthy donors. 13 Jbeta primers and 60 Vbeta primers were used for the PCR. Sequenced by immunoSEQ multiplex PCR; TCRdb stores in-frame clones only, minus some. Of around 130,000 clones listed, over 60% are singletons. The CDR3 runs 15 residues. The J segment lost 8 bases and the V segment lost 4 bases, leaving 9 bases of the junction unmatched. The germline V gene has CDR1 SGHNT and CDR2 YYREEE (reference sequence). The rearrangement joins TRBV5-4 to TRBJ2-1, with 10 bases matching TRBD2. What was sequenced was PBMCs. The sequence came from a woman aged 40 to 50 in good health and CMV-seropositive. The CDR3 bases are TGTGCCAGCAGCCCCCCCCTAGGGACTAGCGATGAGCAGTTCTTC. The encoded protein is CASSPPLGTSDEQFF.